This T cell receptor beta chain was recorded in a study of shared clonotypes between healthy human individuals. The V gene end was trimmed by 6 bases and the J gene end by 9 bases; junction bases not matched to a gene: 8. The CDR3 is 15 residues long. CDR1 is SGHRS and CDR2 is YFSETQ in the germline V gene. The repertoire was sequenced with immunoSEQ multiplex PCR; TCRdb's copy has only in-frame clones and lacks some. The sample records around 500,000 clones, over 60% being singletons. The chain uses TRBV5-1 and TRBJ2-1; TRBD2 matches at 14 bases. Sequenced material: PBMCs. This receptor was identified in a middle-aged woman in good health. Some clones in this sample may be carry-over from other donors' samples. CDR3 sequence reads: CASTLGLAGEGEQFF. CDR3 in DNA: TGCGCCAGCACTTTGGGACTAGCGGGAGAGGGTGAGCAGTTCTTC.